This paragraph reports one T cell receptor (beta chain). Its antigen is undetermined. The data were taken from a study of metastatic and nonmetastatic thyroid tumors. Whole-study context: Repertoires from malignant and benign thyroid patients were compared across blood and tumor or nodule tissue.

Among the patients, none had received any treatment before thyroid surgery. Original processing methods: A classifier of distant metastasis in papillary thyroid cancer was built from CDR3 differences (across clinicopathological groups). MiXCR was used by TCRdb to re-call the PCR reads. The V and J calls reflect TCRdb's pipeline rather than the authors' work. The profile shows about 53,000 clones, more than 20% of them singletons. Study results and caveats: Malignant thyroid tumors reportedly had TCR beta diversity that was significantly higher than in benign nodules, in blood and tumor.

Deletions cut 5 bases from V and 7 bases from J, with 12 bases between. Germline V gene sequence: CDR1 MRHNA, CDR2 SNTAGT. CDR3 length equals 13 residues. This clonotype was sampled from a female donor with papillary thyroid cancer or a benign thyroid nodule (not recorded which). Some clones in this sample may be carry-over from other donors' samples. Sequencing was done on a sample of blood. This chain uses TRBV6-4 with TRBJ2-1, with D perhaps TRBD2 (6 bases). Here the CDR3 reads CASSSTSENEQFF. CDR3 in DNA: TGTGCCAGCAGTTCGACTAGTGAGAATGAGCAGTTCTTC.